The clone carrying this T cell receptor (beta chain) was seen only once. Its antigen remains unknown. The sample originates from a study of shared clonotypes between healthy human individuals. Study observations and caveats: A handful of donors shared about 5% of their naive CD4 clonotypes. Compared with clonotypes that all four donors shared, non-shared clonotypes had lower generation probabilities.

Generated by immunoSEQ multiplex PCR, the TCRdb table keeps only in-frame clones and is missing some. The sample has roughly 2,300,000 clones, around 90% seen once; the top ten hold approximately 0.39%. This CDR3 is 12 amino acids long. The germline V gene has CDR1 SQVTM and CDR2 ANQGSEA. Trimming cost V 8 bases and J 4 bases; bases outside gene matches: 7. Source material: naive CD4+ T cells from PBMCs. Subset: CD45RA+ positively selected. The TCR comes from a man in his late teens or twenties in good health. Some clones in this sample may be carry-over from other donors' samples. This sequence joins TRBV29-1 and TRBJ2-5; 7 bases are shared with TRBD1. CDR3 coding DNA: TGCAGCTTGAAGGGGGCAGGAGAGACCCAGTACTTC. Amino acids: CSLKGAGETQYF.